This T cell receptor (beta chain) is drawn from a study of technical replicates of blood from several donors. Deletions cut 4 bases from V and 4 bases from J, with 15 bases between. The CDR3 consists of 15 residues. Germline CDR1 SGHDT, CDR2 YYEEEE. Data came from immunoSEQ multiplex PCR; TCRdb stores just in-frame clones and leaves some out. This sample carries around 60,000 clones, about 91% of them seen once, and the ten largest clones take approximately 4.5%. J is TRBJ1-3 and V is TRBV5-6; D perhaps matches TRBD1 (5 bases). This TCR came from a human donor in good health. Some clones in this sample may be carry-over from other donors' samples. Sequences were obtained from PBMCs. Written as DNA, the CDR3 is TGTGCCAGCAGCCTCGACCGACAGATGGGAAACACCATATATTTT. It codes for CASSLDRQMGNTIYF. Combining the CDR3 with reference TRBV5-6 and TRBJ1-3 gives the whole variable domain DAGVTQSPTHLIKTRGQQVTLRCSPKSGHDTVSWYQQALGQGPQFIFQYYEEEERQRGNFPDRFSGHQFPNYSSELNVNALLLGDSALYLCASSLDRQMGNTIYFGEGSWLTVV.